This entry lists 12 T cell receptor beta chains sequenced from one sample in a study of CD8+CD57+ T cells in acquired aplastic anemia. Individuals selected for sequencing had exhibited CD8+CD57+ cell expansion on flow cytometry. Researchers used genomic DNA as the template to profile TCR beta VDJ and CDR3. From the reads, TCRdb called clonotypes with MiXCR, one entry per CDR3 protein. The data hold 200,000 to 300,000 distinct CDR3 sequences, with around half observed a single time. The sample was sorted CD4+, CD8+, or CD8+CD57+ T cells (not recorded which) from PBMCs. Receptor source: a human donor with aplastic anemia.

This clonotype showed up just a few times. The chain combines TRBV27 with TRBJ1-2; TRBD1 aligns across 10 bases. This CDR3 has 16 amino acids. Germline CDR1 MNHEY, CDR2 SMNVEV (reference sequence). The ends lost 6 bases at V and 2 bases at J; junction bases unmatched: 9. The CDR3 DNA reads as TGTGCCAGCAGGGGGGGGACAGGGGATTGGAACTATGGCTACACCTTC. As protein: CASRGGTGDWNYGYTF.

The sample holds many counts of this clonotype. The V gene is TRBV6-4, the J gene TRBJ2-3, with TRBD2 identical over 8 bases. Trimming took 0 bases from V and 4 from J; bases not matched to a gene: 9. The germline V gene has CDR1 MRHNA and CDR2 SNTAGT. This CDR3 spans 17 amino acids. The CDR3 DNA reads as TGTGCCAGCAGTGACTCTACTAGCGGAGGGGGGTCAGATACGCAGTATTTT. Its protein product is CASSDSTSGGGSDTQYF.

The gene calls are TRBV30 and TRBJ2-7, with a weak D call TRBD1 (6 bases). V was trimmed by 2 bases and J by 2 bases, leaving 16 bases between them. There are 15 residues in the CDR3. CDR1 and CDR2 (germline): GTSNPN, SVGIG (reference sequence). CDR3 nucleotides: TGTGCCTGGAGTATCCCGGGACAAATTACCTACGAGCAGTACTTC. This encodes CAWSIPGQITYEQYF.

The chain uses TRBV20-1 and TRBJ2-7; 9 bases align to TRBD2. The CDR3 covers 16 residues. Trimming cost V 5 bases and J 7 bases; bases outside gene matches: 18. The germline V gene has CDR1 DFQATT and CDR2 SNEGSKA (reference sequence). In DNA, the CDR3 is TGCAGTGCTGACCGGGTGCTAGCGGGATTAAGTGGGGAGCAGTACTTC. Translation: CSADRVLAGLSGEQYF.

As for this clonotype: A much larger clone is a single base away; this may be a read error. The chain uses TRBV6-4 and TRBJ1-1; D unresolved. The germline CDR1 and CDR2 sequences are MRHNA and SNTAGT. The CDR3 is 11 amino acids. This chain's CDR3 is CAGSGNAEAFF. The CDR3, as DNA: TGTGCCGGCAGCGGGAACGCTGAAGCTTTCTTT.

Remarks on this clonotype: One junction end does not reproduce the germline sequence, and a read error may be involved. This sequence joins TRBV20-1 and TRBJ1-6; possible D gene TRBD1, 6 bases. The V gene's germline CDR1 is DFQATT and CDR2 SNEGSKA (reference sequence). The CDR3 consists of 16 residues. This CDR3 reads CGARDQGLTYNSPRHF. CDR3 bases: TGCGGTGCTAGAGATCAGGGGTTGACCTATAATTCACCCCGCCACTTT.

This clonotype has a count of ten or more. This chain links TRBV20-1 with TRBJ2-2, with D perhaps TRBD2 (5 bases). Germline loops: CDR1 DFQATT, CDR2 SNEGSKA (reference sequence). The V and J ends lost 0 bases and 5 bases respectively, with 16 bases between them. There are 16 residues in the CDR3. As DNA, the CDR3 is TGCAGTGCTAGAGATCCTACGGGAACCGCAACCGGGGAGCTGTTTTTT. Its translation: CSARDPTGTATGELFF.

V gene TRBV7-9 combines with J gene TRBJ1-2, with TRBD1 as a possible D gene (5 bases). Per germline, CDR1 SEHNR and CDR2 FQNEAQ (reference sequence). The CDR3 runs to 14 residues. The V end was cut by 0 bases, the J end by 8 bases, with 13 bases between. CDR3 sequence: CASSLAPREEGYTF. Here the CDR3 DNA reads TGTGCCAGCAGCTTAGCGCCCAGGGAAGAAGGCTACACCTTC.

The V and J genes are TRBV7-9 and TRBJ2-1; 8 bases are a match to TRBD2. This CDR3 contains 16 residues. Germline V gene sequence: CDR1 SEHNR, CDR2 FQNEAQ (reference sequence). V was pared by 6 bases and J by 8 bases, with 15 bases of the junction left unmatched. The chain's CDR3 is CASSEVVSGAFDEQFF. CDR3 bases: TGTGCCAGCAGTGAAGTGGTTAGCGGGGCCTTCGATGAGCAGTTCTTC.

CDR3 nucleotide sequence: TGTGCCAGCAGTGCAATACAGGGAGGAGATACGCAGTATTTT. It codes for CASSAIQGGDTQYF. The V gene is TRBV6-1, the J gene TRBJ2-3; D could derive from TRBD1 or TRBD2 (6 bases each). Looked up from germline, CDR1 is MNHNS and CDR2 is SASEGT. Between the trimmed V and J ends, which lost 4 bases and 5 bases, there was a span of 13 bases. The CDR3 is made up of 14 amino acids.

This clonotype was seen at least ten times. A much larger clone differs from this one at a single base, so this may be a read error. V and J are TRBV2 and TRBJ1-5; D is possibly TRBD1 or TRBD2 (5 bases each). The DNA end lines up better with TRBJ2-3; the J call may be wrong. This CDR3 region has 15 residues. Germline CDR1 is SNHLY and CDR2 is FYNNEI. CDR3 in amino acids: CASSADTASNQPQYF. In nucleotides, the CDR3 is TGTGCCAGCAGTGCGGACACGGCTAGCAATCAGCCCCAGTATTTT.

This clonotype has more than one count but fewer than ten. A much bigger clone sits one base away, suggesting this may be a read error. In this CDR3 the conserved last residue, phenylalanine or tryptophan, is missing, so a read error is likely. The CDR3 loop reads CSAPPDRDVYNEQFL. In DNA, the CDR3 is TGCAGTGCCCCCCCGGACAGGGACGTATACAATGAGCAGTTCCTC. The J gene is TRBJ2-1, the V gene TRBV20-1; 8 bases are shared with TRBD1. This CDR3 is built from 15 residues. Trimming at V came to 6 bases and at J to 4 bases, leaving 11 bases not matched to a gene. Per the germline V gene, CDR1 is DFQATT and CDR2 is SNEGSKA (reference sequence).